The next 17 T cell receptor beta chains were all read from a single sample in a study of CD8+ T cells in alopecia areata. Sequencing templates came from extracted RNA that was reverse transcribed into cDNA. Assay: immunoSEQ multiplex PCR; the TCRdb copy retains only in-frame clones and omits some. The sample has more than 110,000 clones, roughly 62% seen once. Sequences were derived from CD4+ T cells sorted from blood, sampled at week 0. The source is a human donor with alopecia areata.

This chain joins TRBV19 and TRBJ1-2; a possible D gene is TRBD1 (5 bases). Per the germline V gene, CDR1 is LNHDA and CDR2 is SQIVND (reference sequence). The germline V and J ends were trimmed by 5 bases and 8 bases, with 15 bases remaining between them. The CDR3 loop spans 13 amino acids. The CDR3 DNA reads as TGTGCCAGTAGTTTTGTTGGGGCGTCCGGCTACACCTTC. Protein sequence: CASSFVGASGYTF. Together with reference TRBV19 and TRBJ1-2, the CDR3 gives the full variable domain: DGGITQSPKYLFRKEGQNVTLSCEQNLNHDAMYWYRQDPGQGLRLIYYSQIVNDFQKGDIAEGYSVSREKKESFPLTVTSAQKNPTAFYLCASSFVGASGYTFGSGTRLTVV.

This clone was counted once. J is TRBJ2-5 and V is TRBV7-2; the match to TRBD1 covers 8 bases. The germline gives CDR1 SGHTA, CDR2 FQGNSA. J was trimmed by 2 bases and V by 2 bases; bases with no gene match: 4. The CDR3 totals 15 residues. CDR3 nucleotides: TGTGCCAGCAGCTTACCGGGGACAGGTCAAGAGACCCAGTACTTC. This codes for CASSLPGTGQETQYF.

CDR3 sequence reads: CSVERRLSGNEQFF. As DNA, the CDR3 is TGCAGCGTTGAACGGCGGCTTTCCGGCAATGAGCAGTTCTTC. The rearrangement uses TRBV29-1 and TRBJ2-1, with D unresolved. The V and J ends lost 2 bases and 6 bases respectively, with 14 bases between them. Germline values: CDR1 SQVTM, CDR2 ANQGSEA. This CDR3 is built from 14 residues.

V gene TRBV5-1 combines with J gene TRBJ2-1; TRBD2 matches at 12 bases. With 4 bases clipped from V and 9 bases from J, the junction kept 20 bases outside the gene matches. The CDR3 loop spans 19 amino acids. CDR1 SGHRS and CDR2 YFSETQ come from the germline V gene. This CDR3 reads CASSRSGLAGGPGLSEQFF. Written as DNA, the CDR3 is TGCGCCAGCAGCCGCAGTGGCCTAGCGGGGGGGCCAGGATTATCTGAGCAGTTCTTC. The full variable domain, in which reference TRBV5-1 and TRBJ2-1 provide the parts outside the CDR3, is KAGVTQTPRYLIKTRGQQVTLSCSPISGHRSVSWYQQTPGQGLQFLFEYFSETQRNKGNFPGRFSGRQFSNSRSEMNVSTLELGDSALYLCASSRSGLAGGPGLSEQFFGPGTRLTVL.

The rearrangement uses TRBV6-5 and TRBJ2-7; D is tentatively TRBD1 or TRBD2 (5 bases each). Germline CDR1 and CDR2: MNHEY and SVGAGI. The CDR3 is made up of 15 amino acids. V lost 0 bases and J 3 bases, leaving 12 bases between the germline ends. This chain's CDR3 is CASSYSPAGSYEQYF. The CDR3, as DNA: TGTGCCAGCAGTTACTCCCCCGCAGGGAGCTACGAGCAGTACTTC.

The rearrangement joins TRBV7-9 to TRBJ2-4; D remains ambiguous. This CDR3 has 14 amino acids. Looked up from germline, CDR1 is SEHNR and CDR2 is FQNEAQ (reference sequence). V gave up 5 bases and J gave up 0 bases, with 8 bases separating them. The CDR3 protein is CASSISIAKNIQYF. DNA for the CDR3: TGTGCCAGCAGCATTAGCATAGCCAAAAACATTCAGTACTTC. Looking up the rest from reference TRBV7-9 and TRBJ2-4 gives the full variable domain: DTGVSQNPRHKITKRGQNVTFRCDPISEHNRLYWYRQTLGQGPEFLTYFQNEAQLEKSRLLSDRFSAERPKGSFSTLEIQRTEQGDSAMYLCASSISIAKNIQYFGAGTRLSVL.

This clone has only a few counts. The CDR3 is CASSYSTSNTDTQYF. In DNA form, the CDR3 reads TGCGCCAGCAGCTACTCTACTAGCAACACAGATACGCAGTATTTT. The chain uses TRBV5-1 and TRBJ2-3, with D possibly TRBD2 on 6 matching bases. The germline V and J ends were trimmed by 3 bases and 2 bases, with 13 bases remaining between them. Germline lookup yields CDR1 SGHRS and CDR2 YFSETQ. This CDR3 has 15 amino acids.

The chain joins TRBV19 to TRBJ1-5; 7 positions agree with TRBD1. After removal of 3 bases from V and 5 bases from J, the junction contained 7 bases not matched to a gene. The length of the CDR3 is 15 residues. The germline CDR1 and CDR2 sequences are LNHDA and SQIVND (reference sequence). The DNA of the CDR3 is TGTGCCAGTAGTATCCTGGACAGGACAGATCAGCCCCAGCATTTT. Protein product: CASSILDRTDQPQHF.

V usage is TRBV29-1 and J usage is TRBJ1-1, with D perhaps TRBD1 (6 bases). CDR3 length: 13 amino acids. V lost 7 bases, J lost 4 bases, and 16 bases lay in between. The germline V gene has CDR1 SQVTM and CDR2 ANQGSEA. CDR3 protein: CSATTGKGTEAFF. The CDR3 bases are TGCAGCGCCACTACAGGGAAAGGCACTGAAGCTTTCTTT.

This clone was counted a few times. V usage is TRBV5-1 and J usage is TRBJ2-6, with TRBD1 identical over 10 bases. After removal of 4 bases from V and 0 bases from J, the junction contained 7 bases not matched to a gene. CDR3 size: 18 residues. The germline gives CDR1 SGHRS, CDR2 YFSETQ. As DNA, the CDR3 is TGCGCCAGCAGCGCCGACAGGGGGCGAGGCTCTGGGGCCAACGTCCTGACTTTC. Protein sequence: CASSADRGRGSGANVLTF.

The chain has TRBV2 and TRBJ2-2; a weak D match, TRBD1 (6 bases). In germline, CDR1 is SNHLY, CDR2 FYNNEI. The V end was cut by 8 bases, the J end by 5 bases, with 15 bases between. The CDR3 covers 14 residues. The DNA of the CDR3 is TGTGCCAGCCGCCGACAGGAGCGAACCGGGGAGCTGTTTTTT. Amino acid sequence: CASRRQERTGELFF.

This clone was found a few times. V and J are TRBV30 and TRBJ2-3; D unresolved. Germline-derived CDR1 and CDR2 are GTSNPN and SVGIG (reference sequence). This CDR3 comprises 13 residues. V was shortened by 3 bases and J by 0 bases, with 7 bases between the two germline ends. The CDR3 DNA is TGTGCCTGGAGGGAAACTAGCACAGATACGCAGTATTTT. Residues: CAWRETSTDTQYF. The entire variable domain, with the rest obtained from reference TRBV30 and TRBJ2-3, is as follows: SQTIHQWPATLVQPVGSPLSLECTVEGTSNPNLYWYRQAAGRGLQLLFYSVGIGQISSEVPQNLSASRPQDRQFILSSKKLLLSDSGFYLCAWRETSTDTQYFGPGTRLTVL.

Worth noting for this clone: Within the sample, other DNA sequences also encode this same CDR3. The J gene is TRBJ2-5, the V gene TRBV30; D might be TRBD1 or TRBD2, each matching 5 bases. Germline lookup yields CDR1 GTSNPN and CDR2 SVGIG (reference sequence). Deletions cut 1 base from V and 5 bases from J, with 8 bases between. The CDR3 is made up of 12 amino acids. This CDR3 is CAWSGGGETQYF. CDR3 nucleotide sequence: TGTGCCTGGAGTGGTGGGGGTGAGACCCAGTACTTC.

The CDR3 loop is CAWSGGRNVNQPQHF. The CDR3 DNA reads TGTGCCTGGAGTGGCGGCAGGAACGTCAATCAGCCCCAGCATTTT. This chain joins TRBV30 and TRBJ1-5; no firm D call. Trimming cost V 1 base and J 3 bases, with 13 bases left between them. CDR1 is GTSNPN, CDR2 SVGIG, per germline (reference sequence). The CDR3 consists of 15 residues.

This chain uses TRBV7-8 with TRBJ1-4; 8 positions agree with TRBD1. CDR1 is SGHVS and CDR2 is FQNEAQ in the germline V gene. The CDR3 sequence is 15 residues long. The trim removed 4 bases at V and 7 bases at J, leaving 8 bases unmatched. In DNA, the CDR3 is TGTGCCAGCAGCTCCATTGGACAGGGAGTTGAAAAACTGTTTTTT. It encodes CASSSIGQGVEKLFF.

The rearrangement links TRBV28 to TRBJ2-1; D unclear. V dropped 6 bases and J dropped 10 bases, with 10 bases sitting between them. The CDR3 has 11 residues. From germline, CDR1 is MDHEN and CDR2 SYDVKM. This CDR3 reads CASRLFGEQFF. The CDR3 coding sequence is TGTGCCAGCAGGCTCTTTGGGGAGCAGTTCTTC.

J is TRBJ2-1 and V is TRBV9; 8 positions match TRBD2. Germline V CDR1 and CDR2: SGDLS, YYNGEE. V lost 1 base, J lost 4 bases, and 1 base stayed unmatched. This CDR3 is built from 14 residues. CDR3 nucleotides: TGTGCCAGCAGCGTAACTAGCGGATACAATGAGCAGTTCTTC. This encodes CASSVTSGYNEQFF.